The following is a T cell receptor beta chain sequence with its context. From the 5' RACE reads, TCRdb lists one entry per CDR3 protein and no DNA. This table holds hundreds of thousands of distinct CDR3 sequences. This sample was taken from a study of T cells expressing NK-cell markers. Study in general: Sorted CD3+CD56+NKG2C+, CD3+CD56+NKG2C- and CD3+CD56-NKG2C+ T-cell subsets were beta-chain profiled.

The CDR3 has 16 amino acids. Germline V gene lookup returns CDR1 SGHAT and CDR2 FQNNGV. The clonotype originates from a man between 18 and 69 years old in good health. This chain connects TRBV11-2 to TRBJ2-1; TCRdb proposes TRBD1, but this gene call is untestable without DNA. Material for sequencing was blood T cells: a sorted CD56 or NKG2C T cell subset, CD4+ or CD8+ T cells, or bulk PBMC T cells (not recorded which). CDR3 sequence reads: CASSSTPRDSYNEQFF.